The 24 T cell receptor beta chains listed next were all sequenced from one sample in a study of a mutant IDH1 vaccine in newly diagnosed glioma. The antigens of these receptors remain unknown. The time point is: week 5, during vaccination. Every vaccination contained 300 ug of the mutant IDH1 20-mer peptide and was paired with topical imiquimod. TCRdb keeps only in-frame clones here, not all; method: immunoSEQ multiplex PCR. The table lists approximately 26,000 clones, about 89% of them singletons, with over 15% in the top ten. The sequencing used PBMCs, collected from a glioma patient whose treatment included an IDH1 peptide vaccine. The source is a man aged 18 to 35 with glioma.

CDR3 sequence: CASTERLSQPQHF. The CDR3, as DNA: TGTGCCAGCACCGAAAGGTTGAGTCAGCCCCAGCATTTT. V and J are TRBV2 and TRBJ1-5, with no clear D. There are 13 residues in the CDR3. V gave up 7 bases and J gave up 6 bases, with 13 bases separating them. Germline values: CDR1 SNHLY, CDR2 FYNNEI.

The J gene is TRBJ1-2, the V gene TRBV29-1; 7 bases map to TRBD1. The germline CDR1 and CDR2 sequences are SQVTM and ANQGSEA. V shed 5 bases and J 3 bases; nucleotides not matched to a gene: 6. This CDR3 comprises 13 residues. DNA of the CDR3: TGCAGCGTTCAAAAACAGGGGTACTATGGCTACACCTTC. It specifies CSVQKQGYYGYTF.

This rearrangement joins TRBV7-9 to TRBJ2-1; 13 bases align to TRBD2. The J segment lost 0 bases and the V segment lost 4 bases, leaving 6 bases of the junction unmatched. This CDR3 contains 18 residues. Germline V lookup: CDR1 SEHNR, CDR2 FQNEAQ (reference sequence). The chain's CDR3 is CASSSLAGGPSSYNEQFF. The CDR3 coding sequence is TGTGCCAGCAGCTCACTAGCGGGAGGGCCGAGCTCCTACAATGAGCAGTTCTTC.

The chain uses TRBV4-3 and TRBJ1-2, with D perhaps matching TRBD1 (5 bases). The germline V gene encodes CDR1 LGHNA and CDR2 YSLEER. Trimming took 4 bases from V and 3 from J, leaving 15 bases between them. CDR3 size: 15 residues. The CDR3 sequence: CASSRDGFSDYGYTF. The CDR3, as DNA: TGCGCCAGCAGCCGGGACGGGTTTTCTGACTATGGCTACACCTTC.

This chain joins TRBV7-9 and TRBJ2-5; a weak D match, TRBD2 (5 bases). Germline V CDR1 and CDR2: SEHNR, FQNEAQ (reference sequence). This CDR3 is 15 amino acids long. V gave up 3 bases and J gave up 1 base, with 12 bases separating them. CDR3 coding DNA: TGTGCCAGCAGCTTCGGGGAGCAGCTCCAAGAGACCCAGTACTTC. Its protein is CASSFGEQLQETQYF.

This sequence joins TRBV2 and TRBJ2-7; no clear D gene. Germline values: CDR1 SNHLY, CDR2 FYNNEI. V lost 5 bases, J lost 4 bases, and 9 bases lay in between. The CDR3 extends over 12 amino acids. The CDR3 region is CASSILGYEQYF. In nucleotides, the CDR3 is TGTGCCAGCAGTATACTCGGGTACGAGCAGTACTTC.

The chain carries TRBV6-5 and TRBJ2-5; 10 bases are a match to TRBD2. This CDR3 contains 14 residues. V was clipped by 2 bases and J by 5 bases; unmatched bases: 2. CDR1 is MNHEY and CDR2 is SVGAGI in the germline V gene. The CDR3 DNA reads TGTGCCAGCAGTTACGGGACTAGCGTGGAGACCCAGTACTTC. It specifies CASSYGTSVETQYF.

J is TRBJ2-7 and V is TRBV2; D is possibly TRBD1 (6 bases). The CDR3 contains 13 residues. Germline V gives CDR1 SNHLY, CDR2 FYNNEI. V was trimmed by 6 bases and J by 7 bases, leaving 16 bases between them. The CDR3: CASRVGGPGEQYF. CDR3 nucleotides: TGTGCCAGCAGAGTAGGGGGACCCGGAGAGCAGTACTTC. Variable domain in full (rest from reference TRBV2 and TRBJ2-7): EPEVTQTPSHQVTQMGQEVILRCVPISNHLYFYWYRQILGQKVEFLVSFYNNEISEKSEIFDDQFSVERPDGSNFTLKIRSTKLEDSAMYFCASRVGGPGEQYFGPGTRLTVT.

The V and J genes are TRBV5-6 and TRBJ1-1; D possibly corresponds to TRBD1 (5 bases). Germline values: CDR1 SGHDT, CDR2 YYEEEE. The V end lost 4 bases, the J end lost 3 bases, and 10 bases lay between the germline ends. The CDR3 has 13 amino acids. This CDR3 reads CASSHDSYTEAFF. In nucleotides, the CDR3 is TGTGCCAGCAGCCACGACAGCTACACTGAAGCTTTCTTT.

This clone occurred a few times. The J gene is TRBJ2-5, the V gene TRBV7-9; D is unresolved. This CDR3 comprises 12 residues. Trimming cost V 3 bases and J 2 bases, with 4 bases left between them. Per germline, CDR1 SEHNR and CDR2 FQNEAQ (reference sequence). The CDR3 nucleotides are TGTGCCAGCAGCTTCTCGCAAGAGACCCAGTACTTC. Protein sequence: CASSFSQETQYF.

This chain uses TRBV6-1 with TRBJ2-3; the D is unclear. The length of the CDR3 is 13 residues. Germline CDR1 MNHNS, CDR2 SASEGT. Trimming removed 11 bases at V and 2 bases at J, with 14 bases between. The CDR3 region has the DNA TGTGCCGCTAGTTCCGGGCCCACAGATACGCAGTATTTT. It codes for CAASSGPTDTQYF.

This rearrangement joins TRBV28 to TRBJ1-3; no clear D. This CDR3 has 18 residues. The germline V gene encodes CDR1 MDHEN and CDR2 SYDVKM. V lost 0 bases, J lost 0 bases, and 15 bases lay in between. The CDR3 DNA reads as TGTGCCAGCAGTTTATGGGAGAGGAGATCCCGCTCTGGAAACACCATATATTTT. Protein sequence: CASSLWERRSRSGNTIYF. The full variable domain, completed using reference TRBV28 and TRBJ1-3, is DVKVTQSSRYLVKRTGEKVFLECVQDMDHENMFWYRQDPGLGLRLIYFSYDVKMKEKGDIPEGYSVSREKKERFSLILESASTNQTSMYLCASSLWERRSRSGNTIYFGEGSWLTVV.

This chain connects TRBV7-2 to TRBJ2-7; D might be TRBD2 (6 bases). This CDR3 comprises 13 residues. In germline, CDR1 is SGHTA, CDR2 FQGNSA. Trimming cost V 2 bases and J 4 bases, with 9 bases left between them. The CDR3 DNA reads TGTGCCAGCAGCTTACCGGGACTGTACGAGCAGTACTTC. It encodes CASSLPGLYEQYF.

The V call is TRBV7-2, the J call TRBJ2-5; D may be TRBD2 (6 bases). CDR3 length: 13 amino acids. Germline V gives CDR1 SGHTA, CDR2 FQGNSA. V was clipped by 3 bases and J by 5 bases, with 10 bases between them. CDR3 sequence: CASSLTRAETQYF. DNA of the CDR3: TGTGCCAGCAGCTTGACTAGGGCGGAGACCCAGTACTTC.

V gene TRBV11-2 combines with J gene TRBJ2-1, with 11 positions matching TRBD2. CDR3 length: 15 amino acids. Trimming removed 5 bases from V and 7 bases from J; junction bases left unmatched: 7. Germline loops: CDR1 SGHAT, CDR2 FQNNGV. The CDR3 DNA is TGTGCCAGCAGCCCACCGGGACTAGCGGATAATGAGCAGTTCTTC. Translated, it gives CASSPPGLADNEQFF.

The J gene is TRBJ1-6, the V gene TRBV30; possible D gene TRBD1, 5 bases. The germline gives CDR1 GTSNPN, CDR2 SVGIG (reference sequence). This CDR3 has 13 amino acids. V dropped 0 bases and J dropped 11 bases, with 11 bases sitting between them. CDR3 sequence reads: CAWSVTSGTPLHF. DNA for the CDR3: TGTGCCTGGAGTGTAACGTCAGGGACACCCCTCCACTTT.

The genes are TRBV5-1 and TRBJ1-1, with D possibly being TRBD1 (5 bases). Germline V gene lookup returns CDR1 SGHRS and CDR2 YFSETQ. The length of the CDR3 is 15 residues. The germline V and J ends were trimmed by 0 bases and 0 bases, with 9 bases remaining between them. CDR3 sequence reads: CASSLGGVMNTEAFF. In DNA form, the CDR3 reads TGCGCCAGCAGCTTGGGAGGGGTAATGAACACTGAAGCTTTCTTT.

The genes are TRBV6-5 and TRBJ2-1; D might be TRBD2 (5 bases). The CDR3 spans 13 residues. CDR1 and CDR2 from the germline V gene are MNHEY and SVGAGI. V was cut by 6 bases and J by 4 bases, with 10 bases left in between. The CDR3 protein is CASSPTGYNEQFF. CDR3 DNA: TGTGCCAGCAGCCCCACGGGATACAATGAGCAGTTCTTC.

The CDR3 DNA is TGTGCCACCACGGTGGCCGGGACAGGGTGGGATGGCTACACCTTC. It translates to CATTVAGTGWDGYTF. The gene calls are TRBV2 and TRBJ1-2, with 9 bases identical to TRBD1. V was clipped by 10 bases and J by 6 bases; unmatched bases: 15. CDR1 and CDR2 (germline): SNHLY, FYNNEI. The CDR3 loop spans 15 amino acids.

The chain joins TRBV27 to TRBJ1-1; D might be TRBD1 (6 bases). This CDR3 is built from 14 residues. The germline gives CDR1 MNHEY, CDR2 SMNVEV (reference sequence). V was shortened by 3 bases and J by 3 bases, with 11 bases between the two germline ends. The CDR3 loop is CASSFWGRDTEAFF. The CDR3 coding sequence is TGTGCCAGCAGTTTCTGGGGGCGGGACACTGAAGCTTTCTTT.

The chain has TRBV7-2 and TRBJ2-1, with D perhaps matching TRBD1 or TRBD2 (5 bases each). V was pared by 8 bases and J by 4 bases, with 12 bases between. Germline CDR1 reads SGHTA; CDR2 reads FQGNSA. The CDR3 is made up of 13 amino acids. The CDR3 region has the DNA TGTGCCAGCGGGACGAGGGGATACAATGAGCAGTTCTTC. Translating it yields CASGTRGYNEQFF.

This chain's CDR3 is CASSQDKGIVTGELFF. As DNA, the CDR3 is TGCGCCAGCAGCCAAGATAAGGGTATAGTCACCGGGGAGCTGTTTTTT. The chain has TRBV4-3 and TRBJ2-2; no firm D call. The CDR3 is made up of 16 amino acids. The V end was cut by 0 bases, the J end by 4 bases, with 12 bases between. Germline V gene sequence: CDR1 LGHNA, CDR2 YSLEER.

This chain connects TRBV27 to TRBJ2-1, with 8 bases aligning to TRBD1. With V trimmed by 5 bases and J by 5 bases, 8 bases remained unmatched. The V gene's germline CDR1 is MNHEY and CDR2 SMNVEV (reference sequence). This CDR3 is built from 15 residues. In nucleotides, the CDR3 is TGTGCCAGCAGTCCCCTCAGGGGGCTTCACAATGAGCAGTTCTTC. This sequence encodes CASSPLRGLHNEQFF.

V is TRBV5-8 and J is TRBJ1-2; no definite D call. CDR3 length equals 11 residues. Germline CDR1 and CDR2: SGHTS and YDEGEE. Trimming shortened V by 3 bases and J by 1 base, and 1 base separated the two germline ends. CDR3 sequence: CASSYNYGYTF. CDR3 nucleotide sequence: TGTGCCAGCAGCTATAACTATGGCTACACCTTC. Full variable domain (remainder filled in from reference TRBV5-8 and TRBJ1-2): EAGVTQSPTHLIKTRGQQATLRCSPISGHTSVYWYQQALGLGLQFLLWYDEGEERNRGNFPPRFSGRQFPNYSSELNVNALELEDSALYLCASSYNYGYTFGSGTRLTVV.